Sequencing of this T cell receptor (beta chain) was carried out in a study of cytomegalovirus exposure and HLA in healthy donors. The PCR employed 60 Vbeta primers together with 13 Jbeta primers. Clones were read by immunoSEQ multiplex PCR, and TCRdb kept only the in-frame ones, dropping some. The sample has fewer than 200,000 clones, roughly 8.7% seen once; the top ten hold approximately 1.4%. Though probably carrying unrecorded immune exposures, donors were nominally healthy at sampling. This clone has only a few counts. What it binds is unknown. Study findings and constraints: Later analysis revealed greater clonal expansion in HLA-associated TCR beta chains than in equally common others.

Germline lookup yields CDR1 SEHNR and CDR2 FQNEAQ (reference sequence). Trimming cost V 1 base and J 2 bases; bases outside gene matches: 5. The length of the CDR3 is 15 residues. The V call is TRBV7-9, the J call TRBJ2-7; 7 bases are shared with TRBD1. This clonotype was obtained from a young woman in good health and CMV-seropositive. Material: PBMCs. Written as DNA, the CDR3 is TGTGCCAGCAGCTTAGAAAACAGGGGCGCCTACGAGCAGTACTTC. This translates into CASSLENRGAYEQYF. Supplemented by reference TRBV7-9 and TRBJ2-7, the full variable domain reads DTGVSQNPRHKITKRGQNVTFRCDPISEHNRLYWYRQTLGQGPEFLTYFQNEAQLEKSRLLSDRFSAERPKGSFSTLEIQRTEQGDSAMYLCASSLENRGAYEQYFGPGTRLTVT.